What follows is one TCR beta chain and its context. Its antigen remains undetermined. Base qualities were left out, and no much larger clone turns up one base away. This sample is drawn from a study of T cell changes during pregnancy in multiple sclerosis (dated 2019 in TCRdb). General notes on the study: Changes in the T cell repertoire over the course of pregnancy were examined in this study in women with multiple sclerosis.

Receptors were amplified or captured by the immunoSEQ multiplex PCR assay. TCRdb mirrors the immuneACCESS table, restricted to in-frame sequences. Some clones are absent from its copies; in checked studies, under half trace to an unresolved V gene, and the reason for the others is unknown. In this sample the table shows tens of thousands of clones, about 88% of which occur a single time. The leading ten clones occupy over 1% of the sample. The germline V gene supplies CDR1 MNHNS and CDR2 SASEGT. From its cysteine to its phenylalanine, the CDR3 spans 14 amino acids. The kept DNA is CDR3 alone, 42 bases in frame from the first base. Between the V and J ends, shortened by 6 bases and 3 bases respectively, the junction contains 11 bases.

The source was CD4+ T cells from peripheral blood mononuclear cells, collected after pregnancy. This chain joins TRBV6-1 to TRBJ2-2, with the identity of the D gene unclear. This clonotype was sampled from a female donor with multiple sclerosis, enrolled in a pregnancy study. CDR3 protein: CASSLSSYTGELFF. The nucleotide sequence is TGTGCCAGCAGCCTATCGAGCTACACCGGGGAGCTGTTTTTT.